This T cell receptor beta chain originates from a study of beta chain features in type 1 diabetes. Germline V gene lookup returns CDR1 MDHEN and CDR2 SYDVKM. The V gene lost 10 bases and the J gene lost 3 bases, with 18 bases spanning the gap. The CDR3 is made up of 15 amino acids. Of the isolated RNA, all was reverse transcribed, and so the sequenced material was expressed TCRB transcripts. Sequencing used immunoSEQ multiplex PCR; TCRdb keeps in-frame clones, though not all of them. The sample records approximately 240,000 clones, roughly 17% being singletons. Only a few counts were recorded for this clone. The antigen remains unidentified. Study-wide results and limits: Significant though moderate, a shortening of TCRB CDR3s appeared in all four CD4+ subsets of Type 1 diabetes patients. PCR might favor shorter templates, but any such skew would affect patients and controls equally.

This chain uses TRBV28 with TRBJ1-4; D not resolved. Specimen: naive CD4+ T cells from blood. The TCR comes from a man under 40 with type 1 diabetes. The CDR3 here is CATGDQGMANEKLFF. Here the CDR3 DNA reads TGTGCCACAGGAGACCAAGGGATGGCTAATGAAAAACTGTTTTTT. Based on the CDR3 plus reference TRBV28 and TRBJ1-4, the full variable domain is DVKVTQSSRYLVKRTGEKVFLECVQDMDHENMFWYRQDPGLGLRLIYFSYDVKMKEKGDIPEGYSVSREKKERFSLILESASTNQTSMYLCATGDQGMANEKLFFGSGTQLSVL.